The 29 T cell receptor beta chains listed next were all sequenced from one sample in a study of CD4 T cell repertoires in COVID-19. The table came from immunoSEQ multiplex PCR; TCRdb's copy has only in-frame clones and leaves some out. The table includes some 71,000 clones, around 82% detected once. Source: CD4+ T cells from peripheral blood, taken after recovery from COVID-19. The source is a human donor who had COVID-19.

This clone was seen only a few times. The chain joins TRBV12-3 or TRBV12-4 to TRBJ2-2; D call uncertain. This CDR3 spans 13 amino acids. Trimming took off 8 bases at V and 2 bases at J, with 9 bases between the two ends. This CDR3 is CASSPYNTGELFF. For the CDR3, the DNA is TGTGCCAGCTCCCCTTATAACACCGGGGAGCTGTTTTTT.

V gene TRBV9 combines with J gene TRBJ1-1; D might be TRBD1 (6 bases). This CDR3 region has 16 residues. Trimming removed 0 bases at V and 3 bases at J, with 15 bases between. Germline CDR1 and CDR2: SGDLS and YYNGEE. In DNA form, the CDR3 reads TGTGCCAGCAGCGTAGTTATGGGGGCAGGGGACACTGAAGCTTTCTTT. It specifies CASSVVMGAGDTEAFF.

The chain has TRBV10-1 and TRBJ1-4; no definite D call. This CDR3 comprises 15 residues. V lost 2 bases, J lost 3 bases, and 10 bases lay in between. Looked up from germline, CDR1 is WNHNN and CDR2 is SYGVQD (reference sequence). The DNA of the CDR3 is TGCGCCAGCAGTGAGATACGCGGGTCTAATGAAAAACTGTTTTTT. This gives the protein CASSEIRGSNEKLFF.

The chain employs TRBV11-2 and TRBJ2-2, with TRBD2 identical over 7 bases. CDR3 length: 15 amino acids. CDR1 SGHAT and CDR2 FQNNGV come from the germline V gene. Losses at the gene ends were 4 bases for V and 6 bases for J; bases not matched to a gene: 8. CDR3 nucleotide sequence: TGTGCCAGCAGCTCGTCCCTTGCGGGAGCCGGGGAGCTGTTTTTT. Protein: CASSSSLAGAGELFF.

This CDR3 is CASSLGAAPNTGELFF. The CDR3 coding sequence is TGCGCCAGCAGCTTGGGCGCAGCTCCGAACACCGGGGAGCTGTTTTTT. The chain carries TRBV5-1 and TRBJ2-2, with unresolved D. Germline CDR1 SGHRS, CDR2 YFSETQ. This CDR3 region has 16 residues. The V end was cut by 0 bases, the J end by 0 bases, with 9 bases between.

V usage is TRBV28 and J usage is TRBJ2-5; TRBD1 aligns across 7 bases. CDR1 is MDHEN, CDR2 SYDVKM, per germline. This CDR3 region has 15 residues. V trimming: 5 bases; J trimming: 4 bases; junction bases outside the gene matches: 10. This CDR3 is CASSLGDSRLETQYF. CDR3 in DNA: TGTGCCAGCAGTCTAGGGGACAGCCGATTAGAGACCCAGTACTTC.

The chain combines TRBV19 with TRBJ2-1, with TRBD2 matching 12 bases. This CDR3 has 15 amino acids. Germline CDR1 LNHDA, CDR2 SQIVND (reference sequence). After removal of 6 bases from V and 8 bases from J, the junction contained 8 bases not matched to a gene. CDR3 amino acids: CASRSGSSGRDEQFF. The CDR3 coding sequence is TGTGCCAGTAGATCGGGGTCTAGCGGGAGGGATGAGCAGTTCTTC.

The chain employs TRBV3-1 (or the pseudogene TRBV3-2) and TRBJ2-5; 8 bases agree with TRBD2. Trimming cost V 3 bases and J 3 bases; bases outside gene matches: 9. Germline V gene lookup returns CDR1 LGHDT and CDR2 YNNKEL (reference sequence). This CDR3 region has 16 residues. DNA of the CDR3: TGTGCCAGCAGCCAGCTCAGTGCGGGGGGCGAAGAGACCCAGTACTTC. Its protein product is CASSQLSAGGEETQYF.

The CDR3 sequence: CASSLGTGTANYGYTF. CDR3 DNA sequence: TGCGCCAGCAGCTTGGGGACAGGGACGGCTAACTATGGCTACACCTTC. V and J are TRBV5-1 and TRBJ1-2; 8 nucleotides line up with TRBD1. In germline, CDR1 is SGHRS, CDR2 YFSETQ. The CDR3 is 16 residues long. V shed 0 bases, J shed 0 bases, and the junction held 4 bases outside the gene matches.

The V call is TRBV11-2, the J call TRBJ1-3; unclear D gene. The CDR3 sequence is 14 residues long. Per the germline V gene, CDR1 is SGHAT and CDR2 is FQNNGV. V lost 1 base and J lost 2, with 6 bases in between. CDR3 residues: CASSLALPGNTIYF. The CDR3 DNA reads as TGTGCCAGCAGCTTAGCACTACCTGGAAACACCATATATTTT.

This chain connects TRBV28 to TRBJ2-5; 7 bases map to TRBD2. The CDR3 consists of 15 residues. Trimming at V came to 3 bases and at J to 5 bases, leaving 9 bases not matched to a gene. Germline lookup yields CDR1 MDHEN and CDR2 SYDVKM. CDR3 residues: CASSLPTGGGETQYF. CDR3 bases: TGTGCCAGCAGTTTGCCTACGGGGGGAGGGGAGACCCAGTACTTC.

The table lists this clone with many counts. The chain links TRBV24-1 to TRBJ2-1; D not resolved. The CDR3 covers 21 residues. Trimming left V 1 base short and J 0 bases short, with 24 bases between. Germline CDR1 and CDR2: KGHDR and SFDVKD. DNA for the CDR3: TGTGCCACCAGTGATTTCTCGGATCCCAACGGTCGAAAGAGCTCCTACAATGAGCAGTTCTTC. Translating it yields CATSDFSDPNGRKSSYNEQFF.

This clone was seen only a few times. The V call is TRBV2, the J call TRBJ1-2, with a weak D call TRBD1 (6 bases). V was cut by 6 bases and J by 5 bases, with 22 bases left in between. Germline loops: CDR1 SNHLY, CDR2 FYNNEI. CDR3 length: 16 amino acids. The CDR3 here is CASSEGEEGQGYGYTF. CDR3 nucleotides: TGTGCCAGCAGCGAGGGGGAAGAAGGTCAGGGATATGGCTACACCTTC.

The chain recombines TRBV7-9 with TRBJ1-2; TRBD1 matches 8 bases. V shed 3 bases and J 7 bases; nucleotides not matched to a gene: 4. The CDR3 loop spans 13 amino acids. The germline V gene encodes CDR1 SEHNR and CDR2 FQNEAQ (reference sequence). CDR3 amino acids: CASSFGQGGGYTF. In nucleotides, the CDR3 is TGTGCCAGCAGCTTCGGACAGGGCGGTGGCTACACCTTC.

The CDR3 bases are TGTGCCAGCAGTTACTCGGAGAACACCGGGGAGCTGTTTTTT. It encodes CASSYSENTGELFF. The rearrangement links TRBV6-5 to TRBJ2-2; D unclear. Trimming stripped 0 bases from V and 1 base from J, with 3 bases between. This CDR3 is 14 amino acids long. Germline lookup yields CDR1 MNHEY and CDR2 SVGAGI.

This clone was picked up a small number of times. The chain carries TRBV27 and TRBJ1-1, with a tentative D call TRBD1 (6 bases). Trimming took 6 bases from V and 3 from J, leaving 17 bases between them. The CDR3 extends over 15 amino acids. CDR1 and CDR2 (germline): MNHEY, SMNVEV (reference sequence). For the CDR3, the DNA is TGTGCCAGCAGGCCCAAGGCAGGGGAGTACACTGAAGCTTTCTTT. This codes for CASRPKAGEYTEAFF.

This chain joins TRBV28 and TRBJ1-2; D call uncertain. Looked up from germline, CDR1 is MDHEN and CDR2 is SYDVKM. With 3 bases removed from V and 0 bases from J, the gap between germline ends came to 14 bases. The CDR3 has 16 amino acids. The CDR3 region is CASSLRGDASNYGYTF. In DNA, the CDR3 is TGTGCCAGCAGTTTGAGAGGCGACGCATCTAACTATGGCTACACCTTC.

The chain has TRBV3-1 (or the pseudogene TRBV3-2) and TRBJ2-2; D is perhaps TRBD1 (6 bases). Per the germline V gene, CDR1 is LGHDT and CDR2 is YNNKEL (reference sequence). The CDR3 sequence is 16 residues long. Trimming cost V 4 bases and J 0 bases, with 12 bases left between them. CDR3 region: CASSRAPGANTGELFF. The CDR3 bases are TGTGCCAGCAGCCGGGCCCCAGGGGCGAACACCGGGGAGCTGTTTTTT.

This clone appeared many times. This chain links TRBV2 with TRBJ1-5; D ambiguous. Deletions cut 5 bases from V and 3 bases from J, with 11 bases between. The CDR3 runs 14 residues. Germline V gene sequence: CDR1 SNHLY, CDR2 FYNNEI. CDR3 sequence (DNA): TGTGCCAGCAGTCCCAGTTCTTACAATCAGCCCCAGCATTTT. As protein: CASSPSSYNQPQHF.

The rearrangement joins TRBV5-4 to TRBJ2-1; D is undetermined. V was shortened by 0 bases and J by 6 bases, with 10 bases between the two germline ends. This CDR3 is built from 14 residues. CDR1 is SGHNT and CDR2 is YYREEE in the germline V gene (reference sequence). The CDR3 region is CASSLAQNVNEQFF. The CDR3 coding sequence is TGTGCCAGCAGCTTGGCACAGAACGTCAATGAGCAGTTCTTC. Using reference TRBV5-4 and TRBJ2-1 for the parts outside the CDR3, the full variable domain is ETGVTQSPTHLIKTRGQQVTLRCSSQSGHNTVSWYQQALGQGPQFIFQYYREEENGRGNFPPRFSGLQFPNYSSELNVNALELDDSALYLCASSLAQNVNEQFFGPGTRLTVL.

V is TRBV7-2 and J is TRBJ1-1; D gene ambiguous. CDR1 and CDR2 from the germline V gene are SGHTA and FQGNSA. CDR3 length: 13 residues. V lost 7 bases, J lost 2 bases, and 11 bases lay in between. As DNA, the CDR3 is TGTGCCAGCAAGGTCCAGACAAACACTGAAGCTTTCTTT. It encodes CASKVQTNTEAFF.

This clone appeared once. The rearrangement uses TRBV7-9 and TRBJ2-7, with 7 bases aligning to TRBD2. CDR1 is SEHNR and CDR2 is FQNEAQ in the germline V gene (reference sequence). CDR3 size: 15 residues. After removal of 1 base from V and 5 bases from J, the junction contained 8 bases not matched to a gene. CDR3 DNA: TGTGCCAGCAGCTTAGAGGGAGGGCCTCTTCACGAGCAGTACTTC. Protein product: CASSLEGGPLHEQYF. Variable domain in full (rest from reference TRBV7-9 and TRBJ2-7): DTGVSQNPRHKITKRGQNVTFRCDPISEHNRLYWYRQTLGQGPEFLTYFQNEAQLEKSRLLSDRFSAERPKGSFSTLEIQRTEQGDSAMYLCASSLEGGPLHEQYFGPGTRLTVT.

CDR3 residues: CASSEGPQQPQHF. For the CDR3, the DNA is TGTGCCAGCAGCGAGGGGCCCCAACAGCCCCAGCATTTT. The chain uses TRBV7-3 and TRBJ1-5, with TRBD1 as a possible D gene (5 bases). V was pared by 5 bases and J by 7 bases, with 12 bases between. This CDR3 is built from 13 residues. CDR1 and CDR2 (germline): SGHTA, FQGTGA.

This chain links TRBV5-4 with TRBJ2-2; no firm D call. The CDR3 spans 15 residues. The germline CDR1 and CDR2 sequences are SGHNT and YYREEE (reference sequence). V was cut by 2 bases and J by 7 bases, with 15 bases left in between. This CDR3 is CASSLGGPLGGELFF. CDR3 DNA: TGTGCCAGCAGCTTAGGCGGCCCTCTAGGCGGGGAGCTGTTTTTT.

The CDR3 bases are TGCGCCAGCAGCCCGGACAGGGGTCGTGACACTGAAGCTTTCTTT. Protein: CASSPDRGRDTEAFF. The rearrangement uses TRBV4-1 and TRBJ1-1; 9 bases agree with TRBD1. This CDR3 contains 15 residues. V lost 4 bases and J lost 3; bases outside the gene matches: 6. Germline V gene sequence: CDR1 MGHRA, CDR2 YSYEKL.

This chain uses TRBV11-2 with TRBJ1-1; no reliable D call. The CDR3 spans 15 residues. Germline CDR1 reads SGHAT; CDR2 reads FQNNGV. Between the trimmed V and J ends, which lost 1 base and 1 base, there was a span of 10 bases. The CDR3 bases are TGTGCCAGCAGCTTAGTCCATACATCGAACACTGAAGCTTTCTTT. Amino acid sequence: CASSLVHTSNTEAFF.

The chain employs TRBV7-8 and TRBJ1-1, with a weak D call TRBD1 (5 bases). Germline lookup yields CDR1 SGHVS and CDR2 FQNEAQ. The CDR3 is made up of 15 amino acids. V lost 5 bases to trimming and J lost 0 bases, with 13 bases between them. The CDR3 region has the DNA TGTGCCAGCAGCCCGACCGGGGGGGTGAACACTGAAGCTTTCTTT. Translated: CASSPTGGVNTEAFF.

The rearrangement uses TRBV19 and TRBJ2-5; D may be TRBD1 (5 bases). The length of the CDR3 is 15 residues. V was shortened by 5 bases and J by 5 bases, with 18 bases between the two germline ends. From germline, CDR1 is LNHDA and CDR2 SQIVND (reference sequence). In DNA, the CDR3 is TGTGCCAGTAGTCCATTGGTAGGGGCGGCCGAGACCCAGTACTTC. Amino acid sequence: CASSPLVGAAETQYF.

This rearrangement joins TRBV25-1 to TRBJ1-4; weak D call: TRBD1 (5 bases). The V gene lost 4 bases and the J gene lost 8 bases, with 17 bases spanning the gap. The CDR3 length is 15 residues. In germline, CDR1 is MGHDK, CDR2 SYGVNS. The CDR3 protein is CASSARAGFWEKLFF. CDR3 nucleotide sequence: TGTGCCAGCAGTGCCAGGGCGGGGTTTTGGGAAAAACTGTTTTTT.